The text below deals with one T cell receptor beta chain. The antigen is undetermined. The same CDR3 can be traced to other DNA sequences in this sample. V dropped 4 bases and J dropped 1; count of bases not matched to a gene: 7. CDR1 is SGHRS, CDR2 YFSETQ, per germline. The CDR3 runs 15 residues. The data belong to a study of shared clonotypes between healthy human individuals. Notes on the study in general: Naive subsets generally had larger estimated richness than memory subsets. Non-shared clonotypes displayed generation probabilities falling below those of clonotypes present in all four donors.

Naive CD45RA+ and memory CD45RA-negative subsets were split from CD4+ cells. Clones were read by immunoSEQ multiplex PCR, and TCRdb kept only the in-frame ones, dropping some. The repertoire includes 2 million to 2.5 million clones, 80% to 95% of them detected once, and approximately 0.4% sits in the top ten. This rearrangement joins TRBV5-1 to TRBJ1-1; 7 bases are a match to TRBD1. The sequencing sample was made of naive CD4+ T cells from PBMCs. The sample's subset: CD45RA+ positively selected. The receptor was derived from a man between 18 and 35 years old in good health. Some clones in this sample may be carry-over from other donors' samples. The DNA of the CDR3 is TGCGCCAGCAGCCTCGGGGACAGACAGAACACTGAAGCTTTCTTT. Translation gives CASSLGDRQNTEAFF.